This T cell receptor (beta chain) comes out of a study of OX40 agonist ivuxolimab in advanced cancers. Study in general: Males comprised around 78% of the group, whose mean age was about 60 years (range 23 to 79). Whole-study findings and limits: Antigens targeted by the expanded peripheral T cells were not determined. CD8+ T cells averaged more expanded clones than CD4+. Certain nonresponders additionally had low normalized T-cell clonal expansion.

The table came from immunoSEQ multiplex PCR; TCRdb's copy has only in-frame clones and leaves some out. The repertoire consists of about 60,000 clones, with around 85% occurring once and the leading ten covering approximately 2.8%. Regarding this clone: No antigen is known for it.

This CDR3 comprises 12 residues. The germline gives CDR1 MNHEY, CDR2 SMNVEV (reference sequence). V lost 7 bases and J lost 3; bases outside the gene matches: 0. This sample comprised CD4+ or CD8+ T cells sorted from blood, obtained in a trial of the OX40 agonist ivuxolimab. This TCR derives from an adult with an advanced solid tumor such as melanoma, head and neck, liver or kidney cancer. V gene TRBV27 combines with J gene TRBJ2-7; 10 bases map to TRBD2. The CDR3 sequence is CASTSGSYEQYF. CDR3 nucleotides: TGTGCCAGCACTAGCGGGAGCTACGAGCAGTACTTC.